This T cell receptor beta chain is from a study of OX40 agonist ivuxolimab in advanced cancers. Whole-study findings and limits: Expanded clones were, on average, more numerous in CD8+ T cells than in CD4+.

The CDR3 contains 13 residues. Germline V CDR1 and CDR2: SGDLS, YYNGEE. Trimming removed 4 bases from V and 4 bases from J, with 11 bases in between. Autoimmune disease history or systemic immunosuppression excluded patients. The table lists this clone with a few counts. Its antigen remains unidentified. Assay used: immunoSEQ multiplex PCR; TCRdb lists only in-frame clones, some missing. The data contain fewer than 55,000 clones, around 86% of them singletons. The origin of this receptor is an adult with an advanced solid tumor such as melanoma, head and neck, liver or kidney cancer. The source was CD4+ or CD8+ T cells sorted from blood, collected in a trial of the OX40 agonist ivuxolimab. The rearrangement uses TRBV9 and TRBJ2-5; the D gene is possibly TRBD1 (6 bases). DNA for the CDR3: TGTGCCAGCAGCTCTGGGGGCGGAGAGACCCAGTACTTC. It yields the protein CASSSGGGETQYF.